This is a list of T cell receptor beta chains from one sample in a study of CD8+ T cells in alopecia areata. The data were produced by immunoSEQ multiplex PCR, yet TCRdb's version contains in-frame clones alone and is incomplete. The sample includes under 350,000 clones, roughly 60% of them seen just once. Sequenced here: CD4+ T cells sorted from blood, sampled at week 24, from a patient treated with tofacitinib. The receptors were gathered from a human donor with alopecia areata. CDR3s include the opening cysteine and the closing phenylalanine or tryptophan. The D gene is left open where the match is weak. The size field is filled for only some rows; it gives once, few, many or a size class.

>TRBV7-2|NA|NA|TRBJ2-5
TGTGCCAGCAGCCCGCAAGAGACCCAGTACTTC
CASSPQETQYF
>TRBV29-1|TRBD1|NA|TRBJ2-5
TGCAGCGTTGCAGACCCGACAGGGGTCCGGGAGACCCAGTACTTC
CSVADPTGVRETQYF
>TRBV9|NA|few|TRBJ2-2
TGTGCCAGCAGCCTAGGGGCAACGAACACCGGGGAGCTGTTTTTT
CASSLGATNTGELFF
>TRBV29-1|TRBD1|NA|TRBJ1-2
TGCAGCGTTGATCTGGATGGGACAGTTGATGGCTACACCTTC
CSVDLDGTVDGYTF
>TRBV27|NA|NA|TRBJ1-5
TGTGCCAGCAGTTTCATACCATCGCTAATCCAGGGCCAGCCCCAGCATTTT
CASSFIPSLIQGQPQHF
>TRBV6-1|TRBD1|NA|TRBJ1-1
TGTGCCAGCCCTTTTGGGACAGATTCGAACACTGAAGCTTTCTTT
CASPFGTDSNTEAFF
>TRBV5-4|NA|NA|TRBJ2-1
TGTGCCAGCAGCTTAGCGACTACCCCGTACAATGAGCAGTTCTTC
CASSLATTPYNEQFF
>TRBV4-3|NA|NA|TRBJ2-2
TGCGCCAGCAGCCAGACCGGGGAGCTGTTTTTT
CASSQTGELFF
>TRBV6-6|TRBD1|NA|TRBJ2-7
TGTGCCACCAGGGGACAGGCCTACGAGCAGTACTTC
CATRGQAYEQYF
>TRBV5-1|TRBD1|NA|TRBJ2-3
TGCGCCAGCAGCTTTACAGGGGTAGGAGATACGCAGTATTTT
CASSFTGVGDTQYF
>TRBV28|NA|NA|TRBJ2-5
TGTGCCAGCAGTTATAGTGGGTCGGGCTTGTTGGCCCAGTACTTC
CASSYSGSGLLAQYF
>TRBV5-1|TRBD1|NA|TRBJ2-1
TGCGCCAGCAGCAAGGGACAGGGCTCCTACAATGAGCAGTTCTTC
CASSKGQGSYNEQFF
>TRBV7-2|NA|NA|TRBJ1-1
TGTGCCAGCAGCTTAGGTAGGACAGTGGTTGAAGCTTTCTTT
CASSLGRTVVEAFF
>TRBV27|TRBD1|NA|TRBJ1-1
TGTGCCAGCAGTGGAGGGACAGGGGACCCTAAGAACACTGAAGCTTTCTTT
CASSGGTGDPKNTEAFF
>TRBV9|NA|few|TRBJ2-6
TGTGCCAGCAGCGTAACAGGATCTGGGGCCAACGTCCTGACTTTC
CASSVTGSGANVLTF
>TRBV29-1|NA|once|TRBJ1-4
TGCAGCGCACAAACAGACTTAGATGAAAAACTGTTTTTT
CSAQTDLDEKLFF
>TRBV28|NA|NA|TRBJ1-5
TGTGCCAGCTGTGACAATCAGCCCCAGCATTTT
CASCDNQPQHF
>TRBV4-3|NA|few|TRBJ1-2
TGCGCCAGCAGCACCCGGCCCCGGGATGGCTACACCTTC
CASSTRPRDGYTF
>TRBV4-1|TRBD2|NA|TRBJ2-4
TGCGCCAGCAGCCCGACTAGCGGGGGCCCGCTAGCCAAAAACATTCAGTACTTC
CASSPTSGGPLAKNIQYF
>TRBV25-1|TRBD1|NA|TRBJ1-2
TGTGCCAGCACCGCCCGGGACAGTTACGGCCCGGGGACCTTC
CASTARDSYGPGTF
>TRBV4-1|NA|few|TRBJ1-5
TGCGCCAGCAGCCAGACGAAGGGTCGTGCCAATCAGCCCCAGCATTTT
CASSQTKGRANQPQHF
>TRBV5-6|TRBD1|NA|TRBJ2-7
TGTGCCAGCAGCTTGGTTGGGACAGGGCGATACGAGCAGTACTTC
CASSLVGTGRYEQYF
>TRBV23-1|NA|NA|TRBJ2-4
TGCGCCAGCAGTCAATCGGACAGTTTTCTAGCCAAAAACATTCAGTACTTC
CASSQSDSFLAKNIQYF
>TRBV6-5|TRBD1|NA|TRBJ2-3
TGTGCCAGCAGACAGGGGGCTAGCGCAGATACGCAGTATTTT
CASRQGASADTQYF
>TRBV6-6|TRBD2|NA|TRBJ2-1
TGTGCCAGCAGTGGACCGACTAGCGGGGGCAATGAGCAGTTCTTC
CASSGPTSGGNEQFF
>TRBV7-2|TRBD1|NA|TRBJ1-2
TGTGCCAGCAGCCCGGCCCCAGGGGGAGGCTATGGCTACACCTTC
CASSPAPGGGYGYTF
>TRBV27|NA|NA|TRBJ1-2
TGTGCCAGCAGTCGGGGACGGCCGAATCGCGATGGCTACACCTTC
CASSRGRPNRDGYTF
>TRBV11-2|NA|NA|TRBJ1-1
TGTGCCAGCCGTAGACAGTACACTGAAGCTTTCTTT
CASRRQYTEAFF
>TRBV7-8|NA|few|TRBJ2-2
TGTGCCAGCAGCTTCTCCCGGGCCAAGGACGGGGAGCTGTTTTTT
CASSFSRAKDGELFF
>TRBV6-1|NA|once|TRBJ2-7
TGTGCCACCGCCGGGGCACCCCGTAGCTCCTACGAGCAGTACTTC
CATAGAPRSSYEQYF
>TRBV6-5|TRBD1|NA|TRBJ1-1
TGTGCCAGCAAACAGGGGACTGAAGCTTTCTTT
CASKQGTEAFF
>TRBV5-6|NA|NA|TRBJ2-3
TGTGCCAGCAGGAACAGGTACTTCACAGATACGCAGTATTTT
CASRNRYFTDTQYF
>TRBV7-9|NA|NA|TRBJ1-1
TGTGCCAGCAGCTTGGGGACCCCCGATTTTGGTTTCTTT
CASSLGTPDFGFF
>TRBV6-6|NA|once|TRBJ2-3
TGTGCCAGCACCGAACAGGTGGATACGCAGTATTTT
CASTEQVDTQYF
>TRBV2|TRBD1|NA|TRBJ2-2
TGTGCCAGCAGTTCCCCAGGGGGAAGGGGGAACACCGGGGAGCTGTTTTTT
CASSSPGGRGNTGELFF
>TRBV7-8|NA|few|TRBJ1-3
TGTGCCAGCAGCTTAGCAGGACTCCTCCATAGCTCTGGAAACACCATATATTTT
CASSLAGLLHSSGNTIYF
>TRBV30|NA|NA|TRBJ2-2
TGTGCCTGGAGCCCCACAAGGACCGGGGAGCTGTTTTTT
CAWSPTRTGELFF
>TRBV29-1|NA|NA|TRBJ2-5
TGCAGCGTCAGCCGGGGCGGGGAGACCCAGTACTTC
CSVSRGGETQYF
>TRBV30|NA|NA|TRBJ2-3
TGTGCCTGGGGACGGGACAGCACAGATACGCAGTATTTT
CAWGRDSTDTQYF
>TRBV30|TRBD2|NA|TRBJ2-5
TGTGCCTGGAGTGTAGTTAGCGGGGGGGCCGAGACCCAGTACTTC
CAWSVVSGGAETQYF
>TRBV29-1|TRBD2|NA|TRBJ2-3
TGCAGCGCGATAGCGGGGGGCACAGATACGCAGTATTTT
CSAIAGGTDTQYF
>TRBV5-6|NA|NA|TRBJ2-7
TGTGCCAGCAGCGGGTCTAGCGAAATGATGGGGGAGCAGTACTTC
CASSGSSEMMGEQYF
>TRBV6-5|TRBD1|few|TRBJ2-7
TGTGCCAGCAGCCCTCAGGGGGACAGGGGCCCCGAGCAGTACTTC
CASSPQGDRGPEQYF
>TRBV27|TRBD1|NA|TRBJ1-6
TGTGCCAGCAGTCCCCGACAGGGGGTTTATAATTCACCCCTCCACTTT
CASSPRQGVYNSPLHF
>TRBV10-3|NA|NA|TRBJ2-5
TGTGCCATCAGCACAAGAGGGGAGACCCAGTACTTC
CAISTRGETQYF
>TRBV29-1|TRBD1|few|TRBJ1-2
TGCAGCGTGTCCGGGACAGGTAGCGGCTACACCTTC
CSVSGTGSGYTF
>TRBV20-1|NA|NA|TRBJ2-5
TGCAGTGCTACCGGACCGCAGGCCCAGTACTTC
CSATGPQAQYF
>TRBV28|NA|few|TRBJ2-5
TGTGCCAGCAGTAGCGGCCAAGAGACCCAGTACTTC
CASSSGQETQYF
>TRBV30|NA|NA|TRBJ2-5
TGTGCCTGGAGTCCCAGGGTTGAGACCCAGTACTTC
CAWSPRVETQYF